The 20 T cell receptor beta chains given below trace back to one sample, sequenced in a study of blood T cell repertoires in COVID-19. Only in-frame clones appear in the TCRdb table, and some are missing; sequencing was by immunoSEQ multiplex PCR. Altogether around 380,000 clones are present, approximately 87% being singletons, with the ten largest covering approximately 1.3%. Input material: PBMCs or T cells enriched from blood (not recorded which). The receptor set was obtained from a man aged 25-45 years who had recovered from COVID-19.

CDR3 nucleotide sequence: TGTGCCAGCAGTTACTCGAAGGGGGCCCCTGGGGATGAGCAGTTCTTC. Its translation: CASSYSKGAPGDEQFF. The rearrangement uses TRBV6-2 or TRBV6-3 and TRBJ2-1, with TRBD1 matching over 7 bases. This CDR3 region has 16 residues. Losses at the gene ends were 0 bases for V and 8 bases for J; bases not matched to a gene: 10. Germline V gene data show CDR1 as MNHEY and CDR2 as SVGEGT.

The chain recombines TRBV14 with TRBJ1-2; tentatively, D is TRBD1 (6 bases). Trimming removed 4 bases from V and 0 bases from J, with 9 bases in between. The germline gives CDR1 SGHDN, CDR2 FVKESK. This CDR3 is 14 amino acids long. CDR3 loop: CASSPGQTNYGYTF. In DNA form, the CDR3 reads TGTGCCAGCAGCCCAGGACAGACTAACTATGGCTACACCTTC. Variable domain in full (rest from reference TRBV14 and TRBJ1-2): EAGVTQFPSHSVIEKGQTVTLRCDPISGHDNLYWYRRVMGKEIKFLLHFVKESKQDESGMPNNRFLAERTGGTYSTLKVQPAELEDSGVYFCASSPGQTNYGYTFGSGTRLTVV.

This chain joins TRBV6-5 and TRBJ1-1, with 8 bases identical to TRBD1. After removal of 2 bases from V and 7 bases from J, the junction contained 9 bases not matched to a gene. There are 15 residues in the CDR3. Germline V CDR1 and CDR2: MNHEY, SVGAGI. The DNA of the CDR3 is TGTGCCAGCAGTTACGGACAGGGCGGACCAAATGAAGCTTTCTTT. It is translated as CASSYGQGGPNEAFF.

The chain couples TRBV6-5 to TRBJ1-1; D unclear. Trimming shortened V by 5 bases and J by 11 bases, and 15 bases separated the two germline ends. CDR1 and CDR2 (germline): MNHEY, SVGAGI. This CDR3 contains 12 residues. CDR3: CASSPHPSWAFF. The CDR3 DNA follows: TGTGCCAGCAGTCCACACCCGTCCTGGGCTTTCTTT.

This chain connects TRBV2 to TRBJ2-7, with unresolved D. Looked up from germline, CDR1 is SNHLY and CDR2 is FYNNEI. Trimming stripped 6 bases from V and 2 bases from J, with 5 bases between. The length of the CDR3 is 11 residues. The CDR3 nucleotides read TGTGCCAGCAGCGTTACCTACGAGCAGTACTTC. It yields the protein CASSVTYEQYF.

The chain carries TRBV6-5 and TRBJ1-2, with TRBD1 matching 8 bases. The V gene end was trimmed by 2 bases and the J gene end by 2 bases; junction bases not matched to a gene: 7. CDR3 size: 16 residues. Germline V CDR1 and CDR2: MNHEY, SVGAGI. The CDR3 DNA follows: TGTGCCAGCAGTTACCGGATGACAGGGGCGAACTATGGCTACACCTTC. As protein: CASSYRMTGANYGYTF.

The CDR3 DNA follows: TGTGCCAGCGACAGGAGCTCCTATAATTCACCCCTCCACTTT. Translating it yields CASDRSSYNSPLHF. The genes are TRBV6-5 and TRBJ1-6; TRBD1 is a possible D gene (6 bases). Germline CDR1 and CDR2: MNHEY and SVGAGI. Trimming took off 8 bases at V and 0 bases at J, with 8 bases between the two ends. The CDR3 is 14 amino acids.

This chain joins TRBV4-2 and TRBJ2-7, with 10 bases lining up with TRBD2. Trimming removed 3 bases from V and 4 bases from J; junction bases left unmatched: 3. The V gene's germline CDR1 is LGHNA and CDR2 YNFKEQ. The CDR3 has 14 amino acids. CDR3 sequence reads: CASSHQRGGYEQYF. The CDR3 DNA reads TGTGCCAGCAGCCACCAGCGGGGGGGGTACGAGCAGTACTTC.

CDR3 nucleotides: TGTGCCAGCAGCCAAAATTGGGAGGCCACTGAAGCTTTCTTT. This codes for CASSQNWEATEAFF. V usage is TRBV14 and J usage is TRBJ1-1; no definite D call. Per germline, CDR1 SGHDN and CDR2 FVKESK. V was cut by 2 bases and J by 4 bases, with 11 bases left in between. The CDR3 contains 14 residues.

The count of this clone is one. This chain connects TRBV7-9 to TRBJ1-5; perhaps TRBD1 as D (6 bases). V was shortened by 5 bases and J by 5 bases, with 25 bases between the two germline ends. CDR3 length: 18 amino acids. Germline lookup yields CDR1 SEHNR and CDR2 FQNEAQ (reference sequence). The CDR3 bases are TGTGCCAGCAGCCTTGACAGTCGGGCCCAGTCAGGGGATCAGCCCCAGCATTTT. Translated: CASSLDSRAQSGDQPQHF.

The chain combines TRBV4-1 with TRBJ2-7; 8 nucleotides align to TRBD1. CDR1 and CDR2 (germline): MGHRA, YSYEKL. The junction had 3 bases not matched to a gene; V was cut back by 3 bases and J by 2 bases. The CDR3 runs to 14 residues. CDR3 residues: CASSQDRAPYEQYF. The CDR3 DNA follows: TGCGCCAGCAGCCAGGACAGGGCCCCCTACGAGCAGTACTTC.

This clone showed up just once. The rearrangement links TRBV7-2 to TRBJ2-2, with 7 bases identical to TRBD1. V was clipped by 7 bases and J by 4 bases; unmatched bases: 9. Germline CDR1 reads SGHTA; CDR2 reads FQGNSA. This CDR3 region has 15 residues. The CDR3 loop reads CASTQDRAGTGELFF. The DNA of the CDR3 is TGTGCCAGCACGCAAGACAGGGCCGGCACCGGGGAGCTGTTTTTT.

A few counts support this clone. This chain joins TRBV7-2 and TRBJ1-5; weak D call: TRBD1 (5 bases). Trimming left V 5 bases short and J 0 bases short, with 14 bases between. CDR1 and CDR2 from the germline V gene are SGHTA and FQGNSA. The CDR3 runs to 16 residues. CDR3: CASSPGGSYSNQPQHF. The CDR3 bases are TGTGCCAGCAGCCCCGGGGGTTCCTATAGCAATCAGCCCCAGCATTTT.

The rearrangement uses TRBV19 and TRBJ1-1; unclear D gene. CDR3 length equals 16 residues. V was clipped by 5 bases and J by 1 base, with 17 bases between them. Germline assignment: CDR1 LNHDA and CDR2 SQIVND (reference sequence). CDR3 residues: CASSAPLRLTNTEAFF. The DNA of the CDR3 is TGTGCCAGTAGTGCTCCCTTGAGGTTAACGAACACTGAAGCTTTCTTT. Filled out from reference TRBV19 and TRBJ1-1, the complete variable domain reads DGGITQSPKYLFRKEGQNVTLSCEQNLNHDAMYWYRQDPGQGLRLIYYSQIVNDFQKGDIAEGYSVSREKKESFPLTVTSAQKNPTAFYLCASSAPLRLTNTEAFFGQGTRLTVV.

The chain has TRBV29-1 and TRBJ2-1, with 15 bases that match TRBD2. Germline CDR1 reads SQVTM; CDR2 reads ANQGSEA. The CDR3 runs to 15 residues. Unmatched junction bases numbered 7, after V lost 6 bases and J lost 7 bases. The CDR3 coding sequence is TGCAGCGTAGCTCCGGGACTAGCGGGGGGAAATGAGCAGTTCTTC. This gives the protein CSVAPGLAGGNEQFF.

The V and J genes are TRBV5-1 and TRBJ2-2; D may be TRBD2 (6 bases). V gave up 7 bases and J gave up 3 bases, with 13 bases separating them. The CDR3 is 14 amino acids. Per germline, CDR1 SGHRS and CDR2 YFSETQ. The CDR3 here is CASRSGVDTGELFF. CDR3 nucleotides: TGCGCCAGCCGGTCGGGGGTCGACACCGGGGAGCTGTTTTTT.

The chain recombines TRBV5-1 with TRBJ1-6; TRBD1 aligns across 7 bases. CDR1 is SGHRS and CDR2 is YFSETQ in the germline V gene. The CDR3 has 15 amino acids. The V segment lost 2 bases and the J segment 8 bases; nucleotides outside the gene matches: 7. The CDR3 sequence is CASSLRPGTDSPLHF. In DNA, the CDR3 is TGCGCCAGCAGCTTAAGACCCGGGACAGATTCACCCCTCCACTTT. Complete variable domain (other parts from reference TRBV5-1 and TRBJ1-6): KAGVTQTPRYLIKTRGQQVTLSCSPISGHRSVSWYQQTPGQGLQFLFEYFSETQRNKGNFPGRFSGRQFSNSRSEMNVSTLELGDSALYLCASSLRPGTDSPLHFGNGTRLTVT.

This clone appeared a single time. The chain links TRBV5-4 to TRBJ2-7; TRBD1 aligns across 7 bases. The CDR3 has 13 residues. V lost 3 bases to trimming and J lost 6 bases; unmatched junction nucleotides: 6. Germline V lookup: CDR1 SGHNT, CDR2 YYREEE (reference sequence). This chain's CDR3 is CASSSGQLGEQYF. The CDR3 DNA reads as TGTGCCAGCAGCTCGGGACAGTTGGGCGAGCAGTACTTC.

The J gene is TRBJ2-5, the V gene TRBV4-1, with D perhaps matching TRBD2 (6 bases). CDR3 size: 17 residues. The germline V gene encodes CDR1 MGHRA and CDR2 YSYEKL. Trimming took off 4 bases at V and 1 base at J, with 19 bases between the two ends. The CDR3 coding sequence is TGCGCCAGCAGCCCTCCCTACAGGATGGGGGGCCAAGAGACCCAGTACTTC. Its protein is CASSPPYRMGGQETQYF.

DNA of the CDR3: TGTGCCATCAGTGAGAGGGACAGGAACACTGAAGCTTTCTTT. Its translation is CAISERDRNTEAFF. The J gene is TRBJ1-1, the V gene TRBV10-3, with 7 bases matching TRBD1. Germline V gene data show CDR1 as ENHRY and CDR2 as SYGVKD. V lost 2 bases to trimming and J lost 1 base; unmatched junction nucleotides: 1. This CDR3 comprises 14 residues.